One and the same sample provided the 2 T cell receptor beta chains below, sequenced in a study of multiple sclerosis patients with progressive multifocal leukoencephalopathy. Sequencing used immunoSEQ multiplex PCR; TCRdb keeps in-frame clones, though not all of them. Of some 30,000 clones in the sample, around nine tenths are singletons; the top ten hold about 1.4%. The time point here: roughly 6 months of natalizumab therapy. The starting material was PBMCs, obtained from a patient treated with natalizumab. The receptor set was obtained from a human donor with multiple sclerosis.

V gene TRBV2 combines with J gene TRBJ2-3; unclear D gene. In germline, CDR1 is SNHLY, CDR2 FYNNEI. V was cut by 3 bases and J by 2 bases, with 3 bases left in between. CDR3 length: 12 residues. The DNA for the CDR3 is TGTGCCAGCAGTGATAACACAGATACGCAGTATTTT. The encoded protein is CASSDNTDTQYF.

As DNA, the CDR3 is TGTGCCAGCAGCCCGTTAGCGGGTAGCAATGAGCAGTTCTTC. It specifies CASSPLAGSNEQFF. The chain recombines TRBV11-3 with TRBJ2-1, with TRBD2 matching 7 bases. The germline gives CDR1 SGHNT, CDR2 YENEEA. The V and J ends lost 5 bases and 6 bases, in that order; junction bases with no gene match: 7. CDR3 length equals 14 residues.